The clone carrying this TCR beta chain was observed many times. The data originate from a study of molecular identifiers for immune sequencing clone quantification. TCRdb passed the PCR reads through MiXCR, listing each CDR3 protein once. Of roughly 50,000 distinct CDR3 sequences listed, approximately 25% are singletons. This CDR3 comprises 16 residues. The V gene lost 2 bases and the J gene lost 3 bases, with 15 bases spanning the gap. Per germline, CDR1 MNHNS and CDR2 SASEGT. A CD8+CD4-CCR7+CD45RA+ gate was used to sort naive CD8 T cells. The material sequenced was naive CD8+ T cells from blood, with Jurkat cell RNA spiked in. Subset noted: FACS-sorted CD8+CD4-CCR7+CD45RA+ naive T cells. The rearrangement uses TRBV6-1 and TRBJ2-3, with D unresolved. The receptor's source is a human donor in good health. Some libraries in this study had Jurkat cell RNA spiked in. The CDR3 bases are TGTGCCAGCAGTGAAAAGCAATACCCAGAGACAGATACGCAGTATTTT. Amino acids: CASSEKQYPETDTQYF.